The 14 T cell receptor beta chains below were found in one sample sequenced in a study of OX40 agonist ivuxolimab in advanced cancers. TCRdb keeps only in-frame clones here, not all; method: immunoSEQ multiplex PCR. Here the sample spans tens of thousands of clones, 70% to 90% being singletons. The material was CD4+ or CD8+ T cells sorted from blood, obtained in a trial of the OX40 agonist ivuxolimab. The receptors shown here come from an adult with an advanced solid tumor such as melanoma, head and neck, liver or kidney cancer.

The CDR3 coding sequence is TGTGCCAGCAGTTTCCAAGGGTGGTATGGCTACACCTTC. As protein: CASSFQGWYGYTF. The chain couples TRBV6-5 to TRBJ1-2, with D unresolved. Per germline, CDR1 MNHEY and CDR2 SVGAGI. CDR3 length equals 13 residues. V lost 4 bases and J lost 5, with 11 bases in between.

The chain couples TRBV5-5 to TRBJ1-6; tentatively, D is TRBD1 (5 bases). Germline lookup yields CDR1 SGHKS and CDR2 YYEKEE (reference sequence). This CDR3 spans 15 amino acids. V was pared by 1 base and J by 9 bases, with 14 bases between. The CDR3 loop is CASSLWGGWVSPLHF. DNA of the CDR3: TGTGCCAGCAGCTTGTGGGGGGGTTGGGTTTCACCCCTCCACTTT.

The DNA for the CDR3 is TGTGCCAGCAGTCCTCCCGGGGGGGCTAATGAAAAACTGTTTTTT. Its protein is CASSPPGGANEKLFF. The chain employs TRBV28 and TRBJ1-4; D perhaps matches TRBD1 (5 bases). V lost 5 bases to trimming and J lost 3 bases, with 13 bases between them. The CDR3 has 15 amino acids. The germline gives CDR1 MDHEN, CDR2 SYDVKM.

The V gene is TRBV10-1, the J gene TRBJ2-2; 9 bases fit TRBD1. The length of the CDR3 is 19 residues. V shed 4 bases and J 0 bases; nucleotides not matched to a gene: 12. CDR1 and CDR2 (germline): WNHNN, SYGVQD (reference sequence). The CDR3 spells CASSGPGQGVPANTGELFF. Here the CDR3 DNA reads TGCGCCAGCAGTGGCCCGGGACAGGGAGTTCCCGCGAACACCGGGGAGCTGTTTTTT.

This clone appeared a single time. This chain joins TRBV27 and TRBJ2-1; TRBD2 matches at 8 bases. The length of the CDR3 is 15 residues. The germline V gene encodes CDR1 MNHEY and CDR2 SMNVEV (reference sequence). With 5 bases clipped from V and 6 bases from J, the junction kept 9 bases outside the gene matches. The CDR3 spells CASSPLAGTFNEQFF. In DNA, the CDR3 is TGTGCCAGCAGTCCTTTAGCGGGGACCTTCAATGAGCAGTTCTTC.

The rearrangement joins TRBV2 to TRBJ2-7; D remains unclear. Germline V gene data show CDR1 as SNHLY and CDR2 as FYNNEI. The CDR3 extends over 10 amino acids. V was shortened by 3 bases and J by 5 bases, with 2 bases between the two germline ends. CDR3 amino acids: CASSENEQYF. In DNA, the CDR3 is TGTGCCAGCAGTGAGAACGAGCAGTACTTC.

The V call is TRBV27, the J call TRBJ1-2, with D perhaps TRBD1 (5 bases). Trimming pared 1 base from V and 6 bases from J, leaving 12 bases between. Germline values: CDR1 MNHEY, CDR2 SMNVEV (reference sequence). This CDR3 spans 14 amino acids. The CDR3 DNA reads as TGTGCCAGCAGTTTATTCGGGGGGTTTCATGGCTACACCTTC. The encoded protein is CASSLFGGFHGYTF.

V gene TRBV9 combines with J gene TRBJ2-7; TRBD2 aligns across 7 bases. V lost 0 bases to trimming and J lost 5 bases; unmatched junction nucleotides: 8. The CDR3 extends over 15 amino acids. Germline V gene lookup returns CDR1 SGDLS and CDR2 YYNGEE. Here the CDR3 DNA reads TGTGCCAGCAGCGTAGCAGGACTAGTAAACGACGAGCAGTACTTC. It encodes CASSVAGLVNDEQYF.

The CDR3: CASRFTGYSEQYF. CDR3 DNA: TGTGCCAGCAGGTTTACAGGGTACAGCGAGCAGTACTTC. The V gene is TRBV13, the J gene TRBJ2-7; possible D gene TRBD1, 6 bases. CDR3 length: 13 amino acids. Germline CDR1 reads PRHDT; CDR2 reads FYEKMQ (reference sequence). Trimming shortened V by 6 bases and J by 6 bases, and 15 bases separated the two germline ends.

The chain uses TRBV7-3 and TRBJ2-1; D is undetermined. Germline assignment: CDR1 SGHTA and CDR2 FQGTGA. The CDR3 runs 15 residues. V lost 5 bases and J 4 bases, leaving 15 bases between the germline ends. In DNA, the CDR3 is TGTGCCAGCAGCCCTCCCGGCCCGGCGTACAATGAGCAGTTCTTC. It codes for CASSPPGPAYNEQFF. Full variable domain (outside the CDR3, taken from reference TRBV7-3 and TRBJ2-1): GAGVSQTPSNKVTEKGKYVELRCDPISGHTALYWYRQSLGQGPEFLIYFQGTGAADDSGLPNDRFFAVRPEGSVSTLKIQRTERGDSAVYLCASSPPGPAYNEQFFGPGTRLTVL.

The CDR3 here is CATSRDEPTNEKLFF. DNA for the CDR3: TGTGCCACCAGCAGAGATGAGCCAACTAATGAAAAACTGTTTTTT. This chain joins TRBV15 and TRBJ1-4; D call uncertain. Trimming took off 0 bases at V and 0 bases at J, with 5 bases between the two ends. The CDR3 is 15 residues long. In germline, CDR1 is LNHNV, CDR2 YYDKDF (reference sequence).

This chain connects TRBV11-2 to TRBJ2-1; unclear D gene. The CDR3 sequence is 11 residues long. Trimming took off 0 bases at V and 8 bases at J, with 2 bases between the two ends. The germline V gene has CDR1 SGHAT and CDR2 FQNNGV. CDR3 bases: TGTGCCAGCAGCTTAGAGCATGAGCAGTTCTTC. This gives the protein CASSLEHEQFF.

The chain joins TRBV14 to TRBJ2-1, with TRBD1 identical over 9 bases. The germline V gene has CDR1 SGHDN and CDR2 FVKESK. The CDR3 is 19 amino acids. V trimming: 4 bases; J trimming: 0 bases; junction bases outside the gene matches: 13. Written as DNA, the CDR3 is TGTGCCAGCAGCCCCGGGACAGGGTTTATTGAGAGCTCCTACAATGAGCAGTTCTTC. Translation gives CASSPGTGFIESSYNEQFF.

This chain joins TRBV6-5 and TRBJ2-1; no firm D call. The CDR3 consists of 15 residues. Trimming left V 0 bases short and J 9 bases short, with 15 bases between. Germline CDR1 and CDR2: MNHEY and SVGAGI. The CDR3 DNA follows: TGTGCCAGCAGTTACTCGTACTCCGGCTCGACTGAGCAGTTCTTC. It yields the protein CASSYSYSGSTEQFF.